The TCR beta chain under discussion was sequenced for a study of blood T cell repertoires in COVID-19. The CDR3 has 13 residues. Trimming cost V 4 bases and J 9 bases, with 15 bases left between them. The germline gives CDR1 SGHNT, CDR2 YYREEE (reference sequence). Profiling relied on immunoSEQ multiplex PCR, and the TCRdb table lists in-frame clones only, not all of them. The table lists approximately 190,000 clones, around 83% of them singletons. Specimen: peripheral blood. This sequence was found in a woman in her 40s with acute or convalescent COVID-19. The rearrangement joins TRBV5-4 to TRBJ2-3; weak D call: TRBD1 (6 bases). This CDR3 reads CASSQTGSGTQYF. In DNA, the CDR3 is TGTGCCAGCAGCCAAACAGGGTCAGGCACGCAGTATTTT. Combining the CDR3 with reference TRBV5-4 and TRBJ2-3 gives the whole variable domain ETGVTQSPTHLIKTRGQQVTLRCSSQSGHNTVSWYQQALGQGPQFIFQYYREEENGRGNFPPRFSGLQFPNYSSELNVNALELDDSALYLCASSQTGSGTQYFGPGTRLTVL.